This record covers a single T cell receptor beta chain. The antigen is undetermined. The table came from immunoSEQ multiplex PCR; TCRdb's copy has only in-frame clones and leaves some out. The table has some 150,000 clones, roughly 94% seen once; the top ten hold 4.4%. The record originates from a study of T cell responses to AZD1222 COVID-19 vaccine. Study-wide results and limits: Nearly half of spike-specific TCRs reportedly go after variant regions that carry no mutations. The repertoires were collected only after the peak T cell response. Breadth and depth of Spike-specific TCRs rose after two AZD1222 doses. There were mostly white British donors and more females than males, and clonal diversity was possibly underestimated.

The CDR3 contains 15 residues. Per germline, CDR1 LGHDT and CDR2 YNNKEL (reference sequence). With 1 base removed from V and 4 bases from J, the gap between germline ends came to 11 bases. The chain recombines TRBV3-1 (or the pseudogene TRBV3-2) with TRBJ1-5; D possibly corresponds to TRBD1 (5 bases). The clonotype was recovered from an adult in good health. The source material was peripheral blood, sampled on day 0 of MenACWY control vaccination. The CDR3 bases are TGTGCCAGCAGCCAAGTGAGAGGGGTAAATCAGCCCCAGCATTTT. As protein: CASSQVRGVNQPQHF.